This T cell receptor (beta chain) originates from a study of CD8 T cells in Susac syndrome. Per germline, CDR1 SGHDN and CDR2 FVKESK. V trimming: 0 bases; J trimming: 8 bases; junction bases outside the gene matches: 3. CDR3 length: 15 residues. Random hexamers served to reverse transcribe roughly 0.45 to 1 ug RNA. TCRdb itself ran the immunoSEQ multiplex PCR reads through MiXCR, one entry per CDR3 protein. The data contain under 300,000 distinct CDR3 sequences, 96% of them singletons. The chain couples TRBV14 to TRBJ2-1; 11 bases match TRBD2. This TCR came from a human donor with Susac syndrome. The sequenced sample was CD4+ T cells from PBMCs. CDR3 sequence: CASSQEVAGGYEQFF. Written as DNA, the CDR3 is TGTGCCAGCAGCCAAGAAGTAGCGGGAGGGTATGAGCAGTTCTTC.